This entry lists 27 T cell receptor beta chains sequenced from one sample in a study of response to subunit inactivated influenza vaccine. TCRdb analysed the RT-PCR reads with MiXCR anew, one entry per CDR3 protein. The table records about 500,000 distinct CDR3 sequences, approximately 17% of them present only once. Sample: CD4+ T cells sorted from PBMCs, taken roughly 24 months after vaccination. The source of these receptors is a man between 50 and 75 years old who received an inactivated influenza vaccine.

V gene TRBV6-5 combines with J gene TRBJ2-7; TRBD2 agrees at 10 bases. Germline CDR1 MNHEY, CDR2 SVGAGI. The V and J ends lost 3 bases and 5 bases, in that order; junction bases with no gene match: 10. The CDR3 runs to 16 residues. The CDR3 DNA is TGTGCCAGCAGTTATGGGAGCGGGACTAGCGTCCACGAGCAGTACTTC. Its protein is CASSYGSGTSVHEQYF.

This clonotype has a handful of counts. V and J are TRBV7-2 and TRBJ2-2; D remains ambiguous. Germline V gives CDR1 SGHTA, CDR2 FQGNSA. Trimming removed 5 bases at V and 6 bases at J, with 10 bases between. The CDR3 is 13 residues long. As DNA, the CDR3 is TGTGCCAGCAGCCCCGGTTGGCCCGGGGAGCTGTTTTTT. The encoded protein is CASSPGWPGELFF.

The chain combines TRBV10-3 with TRBJ2-7, with 9 bases identical to TRBD1. V lost 6 bases to trimming and J lost 6 bases; unmatched junction nucleotides: 12. This CDR3 comprises 15 residues. The germline gives CDR1 ENHRY, CDR2 SYGVKD. The DNA for the CDR3 is TGTGCCATCAGCCTTACCGGGACAGGGAGTGGCGAGCAGTACTTC. Protein: CAISLTGTGSGEQYF.

The chain employs TRBV20-1 and TRBJ1-5, with unresolved D. The CDR3 loop spans 15 amino acids. Trimming shortened V by 3 bases and J by 1 base, and 13 bases separated the two germline ends. Per germline, CDR1 DFQATT and CDR2 SNEGSKA (reference sequence). The CDR3 loop is CSASPASLSNQPQHF. The CDR3 DNA is TGCAGTGCTAGCCCAGCAAGTCTAAGCAATCAGCCCCAGCATTTT.

This clonotype was seen only a few times. The chain links TRBV9 to TRBJ2-5; D gene unclear. Germline CDR1 is SGDLS and CDR2 is YYNGEE. CDR3 length equals 12 residues. Trimming cost V 1 base and J 0 bases, with 1 base left between them. This CDR3 is CASSVNQETQYF. CDR3 in DNA: TGTGCCAGCAGCGTAAACCAAGAGACCCAGTACTTC.

This clonotype has a handful of counts. The chain has TRBV7-2 and TRBJ2-7; D gene ambiguous. V gave up 1 base and J gave up 7 bases, with 8 bases separating them. Germline V CDR1 and CDR2: SGHTA, FQGNSA. This CDR3 has 12 residues. The CDR3 here is CASSLEIGEQYF. DNA of the CDR3: TGTGCCAGCAGCTTAGAGATTGGGGAGCAGTACTTC.

There are many counts of this clonotype. The chain uses TRBV7-8 and TRBJ1-6; D unclear. The germline CDR1 and CDR2 sequences are SGHVS and FQNEAQ. The CDR3 is made up of 14 amino acids. The ends were cut back, 4 bases at V and 13 bases at J, with 17 bases in the middle. CDR3: CASSSTSYSSPLHF. The CDR3 region has the DNA TGTGCCAGCAGCTCTACCTCCTACAGCTCGCCCCTCCACTTT.

Worth noting for this clonotype: Relative to the germline gene, one junction end is altered; a read error may explain this. This chain links TRBV20-1 with TRBJ2-7, with D unclear. The germline V gene has CDR1 DFQATT and CDR2 SNEGSKA (reference sequence). This CDR3 has 14 residues. This chain's CDR3 is CSAIGQVQSYEQDF. CDR3 nucleotides: TGCAGTGCTATTGGGCAGGTCCAGTCCTACGAGCAGGACTTC.

This clonotype was counted many times. The CDR3 region has the DNA TGTGCCAGCGCGGGACAGGCCCAAGAGACCCAGTACTTC. Amino acids: CASAGQAQETQYF. This chain uses TRBV12-3 or TRBV12-4 with TRBJ2-5; 8 nucleotides line up with TRBD1. This CDR3 contains 13 residues. With V trimmed by 8 bases and J by 1 base, 3 bases remained unmatched.

In its sample, this clonotype was seen a few times. The rearrangement joins TRBV10-3 to TRBJ2-2; tentative D call: TRBD2 (6 bases). V gave up 10 bases and J gave up 4 bases, with 16 bases separating them. Per germline, CDR1 ENHRY and CDR2 SYGVKD. This CDR3 is 14 amino acids long. The CDR3 DNA follows: TGTGCCACCGGCCTCCGGGAGAGCACCGGGGAGCTGTTTTTT. Residues: CATGLRESTGELFF.

The rearrangement joins TRBV7-3 to TRBJ2-1, with TRBD2 identical over 7 bases. Germline V gives CDR1 SGHTA, CDR2 FQGTGA. The CDR3 extends over 15 amino acids. The ends lost 6 bases at V and 9 bases at J; junction bases unmatched: 14. DNA of the CDR3: TGTGCCAGCAGTCAAGTGGTGGGAGGGCCCGGTGAGCAGTTCTTC. It yields the protein CASSQVVGGPGEQFF.

There are a few counts of this clonotype. The gene calls are TRBV20-1 and TRBJ1-6, with a weak D call TRBD1 (6 bases). The CDR3 totals 15 residues. V lost 5 bases and J 5 bases, leaving 16 bases between the germline ends. Germline lookup yields CDR1 DFQATT and CDR2 SNEGSKA (reference sequence). The CDR3: CSAREQGYHNSPLHF. The CDR3 DNA sequence: TGCAGTGCTCGCGAACAGGGCTACCATAATTCACCCCTCCACTTT.

V usage is TRBV28 and J usage is TRBJ2-2, with D unresolved. Germline V gene data show CDR1 as MDHEN and CDR2 as SYDVKM. Trimming stripped 6 bases from V and 5 bases from J, with 10 bases between. This CDR3 has 13 residues. The CDR3 nucleotides are TGTGCCAGCAGGACTGCGATAACCGGGGAGCTGTTTTTT. Residues: CASRTAITGELFF.

The chain combines TRBV7-9 with TRBJ1-2; TRBD1 matches 7 bases. V gave up 5 bases and J gave up 8 bases; unmatched junction bases: 8. The germline CDR1 and CDR2 sequences are SEHNR and FQNEAQ (reference sequence). This CDR3 spans 13 amino acids. CDR3 sequence: CASSPDRSGGYTF. In DNA, the CDR3 is TGTGCCAGCAGCCCGGACAGGTCAGGGGGCTACACCTTC.

In its sample, this clonotype was seen a few times. The chain has TRBV20-1 and TRBJ2-1; 8 bases line up with TRBD2. This CDR3 has 16 residues. Germline V lookup: CDR1 DFQATT, CDR2 SNEGSKA (reference sequence). V lost 0 bases to trimming and J lost 3 bases; unmatched junction nucleotides: 7. The CDR3, as DNA: TGCAGTGCTAGAGATTGGAAGCGGGAGTACTACAATGAGCAGTTCTTC. Translating it yields CSARDWKREYYNEQFF.

The chain uses TRBV20-1 and TRBJ2-3; D perhaps matches TRBD2 (6 bases). Trimming cost V 6 bases and J 2 bases, with 15 bases left between them. There are 14 residues in the CDR3. Germline CDR1 and CDR2: DFQATT and SNEGSKA (reference sequence). CDR3 sequence reads: CSAPLAGLTDTQYF. Written as DNA, the CDR3 is TGCAGTGCCCCCTTGGCGGGACTCACAGATACGCAGTATTTT.

Only a few counts were recorded for this clonotype. The rearrangement links TRBV15 to TRBJ2-7; 9 bases fit TRBD1. The V segment lost 3 bases and the J segment 6 bases; nucleotides outside the gene matches: 9. The CDR3 has 15 residues. CDR1 is LNHNV, CDR2 YYDKDF, per germline (reference sequence). The CDR3 sequence is CATSSDWTGEGEQYF. The CDR3 bases are TGTGCCACCAGCAGTGATTGGACAGGGGAGGGCGAGCAGTACTTC. Combining the CDR3 with reference TRBV15 and TRBJ2-7 gives the whole variable domain DAMVIQNPRYQVTQFGKPVTLSCSQTLNHNVMYWYQQKSSQAPKLLFHYYDKDFNNEADTPDNFQSRRPNTSFCFLDIRSPGLGDTAMYLCATSSDWTGEGEQYFGPGTRLTVT.

This clonotype was detected a few times. This chain connects TRBV5-1 to TRBJ1-2; the D gene is possibly TRBD1 (5 bases). The germline CDR1 and CDR2 sequences are SGHRS and YFSETQ. The CDR3 is 14 residues long. Trimming removed 6 bases from V and 4 bases from J, with 16 bases in between. CDR3 in amino acids: CASTTGTDLYGYTF. The CDR3 DNA follows: TGCGCCAGCACAACCGGGACGGACCTCTATGGCTACACCTTC.

This clonotype was picked up a small number of times. The chain recombines TRBV27 with TRBJ2-3, with 9 bases aligning to TRBD2. Germline values: CDR1 MNHEY, CDR2 SMNVEV (reference sequence). The CDR3 runs 15 residues. J lost 7 bases, V lost 0 bases, and 5 bases had no gene match. The CDR3 is CASSLSTSGRHTQYF. The CDR3 coding sequence is TGTGCCAGCAGTTTATCGACTAGCGGTCGGCATACGCAGTATTTT.

At least ten counts were recorded for this clonotype. The chain couples TRBV11-2 to TRBJ1-1; a possible D gene is TRBD1 (5 bases). V lost 8 bases, J lost 0 bases, and 13 bases lay in between. The CDR3 consists of 14 residues. CDR1 is SGHAT, CDR2 FQNNGV, per germline. The CDR3 DNA is TGTGCCAGCTCCTCTTGGGGGATGAACACTGAAGCTTTCTTT. Encoded protein: CASSSWGMNTEAFF.

This clonotype has only a few counts. This chain joins TRBV15 and TRBJ2-1, with 8 nucleotides matching TRBD2. Per germline, CDR1 LNHNV and CDR2 YYDKDF (reference sequence). The CDR3 has 16 residues. Trimming took 4 bases from V and 4 from J; bases not matched to a gene: 9. The CDR3 reads CATSTKRGLAYNEQFF. CDR3 nucleotide sequence: TGTGCCACCAGCACCAAAAGAGGACTAGCATACAATGAGCAGTTCTTC. The variable domain in full, with the rest retrieved from reference TRBV15 and TRBJ2-1, is DAMVIQNPRYQVTQFGKPVTLSCSQTLNHNVMYWYQQKSSQAPKLLFHYYDKDFNNEADTPDNFQSRRPNTSFCFLDIRSPGLGDTAMYLCATSTKRGLAYNEQFFGPGTRLTVL.

This clonotype has only a few counts. V and J are TRBV27 and TRBJ2-2; the match to TRBD1 covers 9 bases. There are 14 residues in the CDR3. Germline V lookup: CDR1 MNHEY, CDR2 SMNVEV (reference sequence). Losses at the gene ends were 7 bases for V and 5 bases for J; bases not matched to a gene: 5. CDR3 in amino acids: CASKNRGPTGELFF. CDR3 sequence (DNA): TGTGCCAGCAAAAACAGGGGGCCAACCGGGGAGCTGTTTTTT.

The rearrangement joins TRBV20-1 to TRBJ2-3, with 8 bases fitting TRBD2. The germline V gene has CDR1 DFQATT and CDR2 SNEGSKA (reference sequence). The junction had 12 bases not matched to a gene; V was cut back by 5 bases and J by 5 bases. The CDR3 consists of 15 residues. The CDR3 bases are TGCAGTGCTTCCCGGGGCGGGAGGACTGGAGATACGCAGTATTTT. Translating it yields CSASRGGRTGDTQYF.

This clonotype appeared a few times. This chain uses TRBV6-1 with TRBJ2-1; D gene uncertain. Trimming left V 3 bases short and J 0 bases short, with 9 bases between. This CDR3 has 15 amino acids. Looked up from germline, CDR1 is MNHNS and CDR2 is SASEGT. CDR3 in DNA: TGTGCCAGCAGTGAGACCCCGAGCTCCTACAATGAGCAGTTCTTC. It translates to CASSETPSSYNEQFF.

This clonotype was picked up a small number of times. The chain recombines TRBV27 with TRBJ1-2, with TRBD1 as a possible D gene (6 bases). V was pared by 2 bases and J by 4 bases, with 14 bases between. Per the germline V gene, CDR1 is MNHEY and CDR2 is SMNVEV (reference sequence). This CDR3 has 15 residues. This CDR3 is CASSLVLDRTYGYTF. The CDR3 DNA sequence: TGTGCCAGCAGTTTAGTCCTAGACAGGACCTATGGCTACACCTTC.

This clonotype has only a few counts. The chain is built from TRBV12-3 or TRBV12-4 and TRBJ2-3; D unclear. CDR3 length equals 13 residues. Trimming stripped 10 bases from V and 0 bases from J, with 11 bases between. The CDR3 nucleotides read TGTGCCAACACGAGGCCTAGCACAGATACGCAGTATTTT. It specifies CANTRPSTDTQYF.

The rearrangement links TRBV12-3 or TRBV12-4 to TRBJ2-5, with unresolved D. The V end was cut by 3 bases, the J end by 0 bases, with 8 bases between. The CDR3 is made up of 14 amino acids. The CDR3 nucleotides read TGTGCCAGCAGTTTGGGTGCGGACCAAGAGACCCAGTACTTC. As protein: CASSLGADQETQYF.